The clone carrying this TCR beta chain was observed a handful of times. Antigen unknown. These data belong to a study of CD8 T cells in ankylosing spondylitis. As the method for making TCR beta libraries, quantitative 5'-RACE with molecular barcodes was used. TCRdb fed the 5' RACE reads into MiXCR, producing one record per CDR3 protein. The repertoire consists of roughly 400,000 distinct CDR3 sequences, with about 20% occurring once and the leading ten covering roughly a sixth. Study observations and caveats: For ankylosing spondylitis blood, a TCR beta motif of 7 or 8 highly homologous variants appeared characteristic.

Trimming took 1 base from V and 4 from J, leaving 18 bases between them. This CDR3 contains 17 residues. Germline V gene sequence: CDR1 LNHNV, CDR2 YYDKDF (reference sequence). The clonotype originates from a male donor with ankylosing spondylitis. Sequencing was carried out using blood, either unsorted or a sorted T cell fraction (not recorded which). The chain uses TRBV15 and TRBJ2-3; D ambiguous. The CDR3 loop is CATSRGAASLYADTQYF. The CDR3 DNA follows: TGTGCCACCAGCAGAGGGGCCGCAAGTCTGTACGCAGATACGCAGTATTTT.